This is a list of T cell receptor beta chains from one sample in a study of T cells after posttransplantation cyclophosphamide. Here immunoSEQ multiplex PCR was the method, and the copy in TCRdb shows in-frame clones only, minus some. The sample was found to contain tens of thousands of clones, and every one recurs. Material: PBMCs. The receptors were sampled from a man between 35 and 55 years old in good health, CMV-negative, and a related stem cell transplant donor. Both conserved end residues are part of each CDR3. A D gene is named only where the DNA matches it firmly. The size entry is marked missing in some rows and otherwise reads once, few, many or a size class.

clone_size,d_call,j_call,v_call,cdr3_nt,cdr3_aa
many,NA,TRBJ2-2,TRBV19,TGTGCCAGTAGTACCGCAGGGCGTAACACCGGGGAGCTGTTTTTT,CASSTAGRNTGELFF
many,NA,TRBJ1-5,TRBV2,TGTGCCAGCAGTGGACAGGTAAATCAGCCCCAGCATTTT,CASSGQVNQPQHF
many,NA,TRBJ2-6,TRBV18,TGTGCCAGCTCACCGGGGGCAATACAGGACGTCTCTGGGGCCAACGTCCTGACTTTC,CASSPGAIQDVSGANVLTF
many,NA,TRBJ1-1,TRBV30,TGTGCCTGGAGACCGAATCCGGACAGCCAAGCTTTCTTT,CAWRPNPDSQAFF
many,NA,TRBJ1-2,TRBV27,TGTGCCAGCAGTTCGGCACAGGGTCTTGGCTACACCTTC,CASSSAQGLGYTF
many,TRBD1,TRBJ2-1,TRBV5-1,TGCGCCAGCAGCCTGACAGGGGATGGGAAATACAATGAGCAGTTCTTC,CASSLTGDGKYNEQFF
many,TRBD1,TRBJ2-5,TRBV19,TGTGCCAGTAGTATCACCCCGGGACAGGGAGAGACCCAGTACTTC,CASSITPGQGETQYF
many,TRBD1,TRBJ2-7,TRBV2,TGTGCCAGCACTTTCACACAGGGGGCAGACGAGCAGTACTTC,CASTFTQGADEQYF
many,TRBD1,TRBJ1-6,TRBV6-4,TGTGCCAGCAGTGACACAGGGGGTAATTCACCCCTCCACTTT,CASSDTGGNSPLHF
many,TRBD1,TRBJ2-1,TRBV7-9,TGTGCCAGCACCGAAACGACAGGGAGCAATGAGCAGTTCTTC,CASTETTGSNEQFF
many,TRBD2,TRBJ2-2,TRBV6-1,TGTGCCAGCGTGGGGACTAGCGTCGGGGAGCTGTTTTTT,CASVGTSVGELFF
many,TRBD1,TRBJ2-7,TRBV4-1,TGCGCCAGCAGCCAAGAGGGACAGGGCTACGAGCAGTACTTC,CASSQEGQGYEQYF
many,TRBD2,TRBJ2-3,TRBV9,TGTGCCAGCAGCGTAGGTGGGAGGGGAGTCGCAGATACGCAGTATTTT,CASSVGGRGVADTQYF
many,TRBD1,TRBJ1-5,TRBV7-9,TGTGCCAGCAGCTACGTAGGGGGCGGTCAGCCCCAGCATTTT,CASSYVGGGQPQHF
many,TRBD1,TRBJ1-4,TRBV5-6,TGTGCCAGCAGCTTTTTCAAAGGGACAGCAGGGGAAAAACTGTTTTTT,CASSFFKGTAGEKLFF
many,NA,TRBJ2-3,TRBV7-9,TGTGCCAGTCAGGGGGGAGCCTTCACAGATACGCAGTATTTT,CASQGGAFTDTQYF
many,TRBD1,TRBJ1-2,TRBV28,TGTGCCAGCAGTACCGGACAGGCTAACTATGGCTACACCTTC,CASSTGQANYGYTF
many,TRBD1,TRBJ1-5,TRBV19,TGTGCCAGTACCCCCGGACAGGGCCGACAGCCCCAGCATTTT,CASTPGQGRQPQHF
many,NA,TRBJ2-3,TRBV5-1,TGCGCCAGCAGCCGGACAGGCACAGATACGCAGTATTTT,CASSRTGTDTQYF
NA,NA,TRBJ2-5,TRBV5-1,TGCGCCAGCAGCTTGGAAGGGGGCCAAGAGACCCAGTACTTC,CASSLEGGQETQYF
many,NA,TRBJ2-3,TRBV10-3,TGTGCCATCAGTGAGTCTAAGACAGGTAGTACAGATACGCAGTATTTT,CAISESKTGSTDTQYF
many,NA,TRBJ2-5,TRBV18,TGTGCCAGCTCACGACCGGACTTCCAAGAGACCCAGTACTTC,CASSRPDFQETQYF
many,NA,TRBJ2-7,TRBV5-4,TGTGCCAGCGGCCCACAGGGCCTCTACGAGCAGTACTTC,CASGPQGLYEQYF
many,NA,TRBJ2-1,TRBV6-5,TGTGCCAGCATCGGGGGATCGGATAATGAGCAGTTCTTC,CASIGGSDNEQFF
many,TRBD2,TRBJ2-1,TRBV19,TGTGCCAGTAGTATAGTTCGGGAGGGTGAGCAGTTCTTC,CASSIVREGEQFF
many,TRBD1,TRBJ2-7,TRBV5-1,TGCGCCAGCAGCTTAAACAGGGGCTACGAGCAGTACTTC,CASSLNRGYEQYF
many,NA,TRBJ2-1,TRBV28,TGTGCCAGCAGTTCCCGCTCCCGGAGCTCCTACAATGAGCAGTTCTTC,CASSSRSRSSYNEQFF
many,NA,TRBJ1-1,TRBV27,TGTGCCAGCAGTTTCAACAAGAACACTGAAGCTTTCTTT,CASSFNKNTEAFF
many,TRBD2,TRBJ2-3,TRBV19,TGTGCCAGTAGTGGTCCTAGCGGGAGGGCCGCAGATACGCAGTATTTT,CASSGPSGRAADTQYF
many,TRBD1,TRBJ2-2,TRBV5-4,TGTGCCAGCAGCTTGTTTGAGGGGGCTGGCACCGGGGAGCTGTTTTTT,CASSLFEGAGTGELFF
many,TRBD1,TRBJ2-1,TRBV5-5,TGTGCCAGCAGCTTTAACAGGGGGCGAGATAACAATGAGCAGTTCTTC,CASSFNRGRDNNEQFF
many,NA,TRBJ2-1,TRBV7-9,TGTGCCGCGGAAACGAGCAGTCGGAACTACAATGAGCAGTTCTTC,CAAETSSRNYNEQFF
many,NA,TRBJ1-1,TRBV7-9,TGTGCCAGCAGCCCCGAACGGACATTGATGCTTCGAGCTTTCTTT,CASSPERTLMLRAFF
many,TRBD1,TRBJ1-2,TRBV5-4,TGTGCCAGCAGTGGAGAGGGGGCTCGTGGCTACACCTTC,CASSGEGARGYTF
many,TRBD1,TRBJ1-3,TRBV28,TGTGCCAGCAGTCCACCGACAGGGGCTTCCCGCTCTGGAAACACCATATATTTT,CASSPPTGASRSGNTIYF
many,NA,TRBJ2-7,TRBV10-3,TGTGCCATCAGCCTAAATACCTACGAGCAGTACTTC,CAISLNTYEQYF
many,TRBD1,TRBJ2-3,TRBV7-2,TGTGCCAGCCGACCTTCGGACAGGGGGAGTAGTGCGGATACGCAGTATTTT,CASRPSDRGSSADTQYF
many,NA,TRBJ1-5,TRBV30,TGTGCCTGGAGTCCATCAGTGGCGAGGATCCAGCCCCAGCATTTT,CAWSPSVARIQPQHF
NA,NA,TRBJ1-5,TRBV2,TGTGCCAGCAGTGACGGAACAGGGAGTAGTCAGCCCCAGCATTTT,CASSDGTGSSQPQHF
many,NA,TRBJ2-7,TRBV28,TGTGCCAGCAGTCGACCCAGGGATTACGAGCAGTACTTC,CASSRPRDYEQYF
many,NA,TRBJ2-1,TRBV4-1,TGCGCCAGCAGCCAAGATTCGATCAGCTCCTACAATGAGCAGTTCTTC,CASSQDSISSYNEQFF
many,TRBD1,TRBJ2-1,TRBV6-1,TGTGCCAGCAGTCCAGTCAGGGGGCCTTTTGAGCAGTTCTTC,CASSPVRGPFEQFF
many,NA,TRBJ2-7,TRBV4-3,TGCGCCAGCAGCCAAGATCGACTGTACGAGCAGTACTTC,CASSQDRLYEQYF
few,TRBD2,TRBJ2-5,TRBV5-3,TGTGCCAGAAGCTTGGATGGCCCAGCGGGAGTCAATCAAGAGACCCAGTACTTC,CARSLDGPAGVNQETQYF
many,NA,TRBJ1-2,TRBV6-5,TGTGCCAGCAAGCCCACCGCTGGGGGGGGCTACACCTTC,CASKPTAGGGYTF
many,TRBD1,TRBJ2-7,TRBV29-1,TGCAGCGCTCGCTGGACAGGGAGTGGAACCTACGAGCAGTACTTC,CSARWTGSGTYEQYF
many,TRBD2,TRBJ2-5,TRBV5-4,TGTGCCAGCAGCTCGGGCCGGACTAGCGGGAGAATTGAGAGGGAGACCCAGTACTTC,CASSSGRTSGRIERETQYF